This T cell receptor (beta chain) was captured by sequencing in a study of blood T cell repertoires in COVID-19. The V gene end was trimmed by 5 bases and the J gene end by 1 base; junction bases not matched to a gene: 8. Germline assignment: CDR1 SNHLY and CDR2 FYNNEI. The CDR3 runs to 15 residues. While infection was still active, Seattle patients were enrolled and then followed longitudinally. As originally analysed: Scientists estimated how many nucleated cells there were by amplifying reference gene primers. This table comes from immunoSEQ multiplex PCR, and its TCRdb copy is limited to in-frame clones, with some not included. The DNA gave D and trimming, while V, J and clone size come from that table. Among roughly 180,000 clones listed, 94% were seen once.

Sequencing was carried out using peripheral blood. This TCR derives from a man aged 25 to 40 with COVID-19, enrolled during active disease. V is TRBV2 and J is TRBJ2-7; 7 positions agree with TRBD1. CDR3 protein: CASSPTGTPSYEQYF. The CDR3 DNA reads as TGTGCCAGCAGTCCGACAGGGACCCCGTCCTACGAGCAGTACTTC.